This T cell receptor (beta chain) came from a study of T cell responses to AZD1222 COVID-19 vaccine. Generated by immunoSEQ multiplex PCR, the TCRdb table keeps only in-frame clones and is missing some. The sample yields some 150,000 clones, 70% to 90% seen once. Turning to this clone: The antigen is undetermined.

The CDR3 length is 16 residues. The germline V gene encodes CDR1 SGHAT and CDR2 FQNNGV. Trimming at V came to 0 bases and at J to 7 bases, leaving 9 bases not matched to a gene. Notes on the study in general: Of spike-specific TCRs, nearly half reportedly target regions left unmutated in variants. Repertoire sampling occurred only after the peak T cell response. Compared with day 0, the breadth and depth of the Spike-specific TCR repertoire rose significantly after two doses of AZD1222. Clonal diversity may have been underestimated, and the donors were mostly white British, with more females than males.

The clonotype originates from an adult who had recovered from COVID-19. Sequences were derived from peripheral blood, sampled after recovery from COVID-19. The chain joins TRBV11-2 to TRBJ2-1, with TRBD1 matching over 7 bases. The CDR3 bases are TGTGCCAGCAGCTTAGAAGTATCAGGGGGTGAAAATGAGCAGTTCTTC. Its translation is CASSLEVSGGENEQFF.